This note documents a single T cell receptor beta chain sequence. Its antigen is still unknown. Base-call qualities are not available, and no considerably larger clone is one nucleotide away. The immunoSEQ Assay, a bias-controlled multiplex PCR, was used to amplify TCRbeta CDR3 regions from genomic DNA. The study's processing was this. The number of nucleated cells in each sample was estimated from the amplification of reference gene primers within the assay. To quantify the absolute abundance of each unique TCRbeta CDR3 rearrangement, sequence reads were collapsed and filtered. For each sample, productive Simpson clonality was calculated as the square root of Simpson's diversity index across productive rearrangements. TCRdb took over this immuneACCESS table, retaining in-frame rearrangements with V and J assigned. Such tables are incomplete; in checked studies, under half of the missing clones stem from an unresolved V gene, and the remainder is unexplained. V, J and clone size reflect that table, while D and trimming were determined from the DNA. The sample includes around 1,700 clones, with approximately 88% observed a single time. The leading ten clones occupy approximately 15% of the sample.

This record comes from a study of blood T cell repertoires in COVID-19 (dated by TCRdb to 2020 to 2022). For context, the study as a whole: The collaborator samples originated in the United States, Italy and Spain and spanned the acute and convalescent phases of COVID-19. A de-identified subject ID, COVID-19 status, age in years and sex were almost always included in the sample metadata. Samples came from the ongoing ImmuneRACE study (first 160 participants) plus 1,254 subjects from 6 global collaborators. A freely available public database, intended as a resource for researchers studying the immune response to SARS-CoV-2, is where the repertoires were released. The dataset comprised deeply sampled blood TCRbeta repertoires from subjects exposed to, actively infected with, or recovered from COVID-19. Where HLA class I and class II types were available, the types were taken from metadata supplied by the sample provider, not from assay-based typing. The prospective study material was composed of cDNA or gDNA derived from T cells, B-cell-depleted T cells, or PBMCs. The study at large found these results: The amount of clinical and demographic metadata varied by source and participant and was provided uncurated.

The collaborating institutions used their own protocols to collect whole blood in K2EDTA tubes. For TCRbeta analysis, collaborators shipped samples as frozen whole blood, isolated PBMCs, or DNA extracted from either of those sample types. From the germline V gene (reference sequence), CDR1 is SGHNT and CDR2 is YYREEE. CDR3 length: 13 amino acids, cysteine to phenylalanine. Kept here is only the CDR3 DNA, which spans 39 bases and is read in frame from base 1. The trim is 1 base for V and 6 bases for J, with a gap of 8 bases between the germline ends. The chain was built from TRBV5-4 and TRBJ2-1, with no reliable assignment of the D segment. The sample comprised peripheral blood. The clonotype comes from a man between 65 and 85 years old with active COVID-19. The DNA sequence follows: TGTGCCAGCAGCTTGCCAGGTGCCAATGAGCAGTTCTTC. This yields the protein CASSLPGANEQFF. With all but the CDR3 taken from the reference TRBV5-4 and TRBJ2-1 genes, the full variable domain is: ETGVTQSPTHLIKTRGQQVTLRCSSQSGHNTVSWYQQALGQGPQFIFQYYREEENGRGNFPPRFSGLQFPNYSSELNVNALELDDSALYLCASSLPGANEQFFGPGTRLTVL.